The T cell receptor (beta chain) described here comes from a study of metastatic and nonmetastatic thyroid tumors. Study in general: Repertoire comparison spanned blood and tumor or nodule tissue of malignant and benign thyroid patients. Study-level findings and limits: Patients with malignant thyroid tumors reportedly had significantly higher TCR beta diversity than those with benign nodules, in blood and tumor.

There were no patients who had received any treatment before thyroid surgery. In this sample, this clone is medium-sized. Its antigen is not identified. The authors' processing: A classifier of distant metastasis in papillary thyroid cancer was built from CDR3 differences (across clinicopathological groups). Using MiXCR, TCRdb re-called clones from the PCR reads. The V and J calls come from TCRdb's annotation, not from the publication. The data hold thousands of clones, with around 19% observed a single time. The length of the CDR3 is 12 residues. The V gene end was trimmed by 6 bases and the J gene end by 5 bases; junction bases not matched to a gene: 3. Germline V gives CDR1 KGHDR, CDR2 SFDVKD.

The origin of this receptor is a female donor with papillary thyroid cancer or a benign thyroid nodule (not recorded which). Some clones in this sample may be carry-over from other donors' samples. V usage is TRBV24-1 and J usage is TRBJ2-7; 7 nucleotides align to TRBD1. Material: adjacent normal tissue. The CDR3 DNA sequence: TGTGCCACCAGTACAGGGGCGAACGAGCAGTACTTC. Translated, it gives CATSTGANEQYF.